A selection of T cell receptor beta chains follows, all from one sample in a study of beta chain features in type 1 diabetes. TCRdb keeps only in-frame clones here, not all; method: immunoSEQ multiplex PCR. Of more than 350,000 clones in the sample, over 9.5% were seen once. Material for sequencing was naive CD4+ T cells from blood. The receptors come from a woman between 18 and 30 years old in good health. CDR3s include the opening cysteine and the closing phenylalanine or tryptophan.

j_call cdr3_length v_call cdr3_aa
TRBJ2-3 11 TRBV20-1 CSAQDTDTQYF
TRBJ2-3 15 TRBV10-3 CAISERDRLTDTQYF
TRBJ2-1 12 TRBV29-1 CSVRTGEPEQFF
TRBJ2-1 15 TRBV5-1 CASSLGGSTYNEQFF
TRBJ2-1 13 TRBV18 CASSRTTGNEQFF
TRBJ2-2 14 TRBV28 CASVPVLRAGELFF
TRBJ2-7 13 TRBV30 CAWRATGSYEQYF
TRBJ2-5 13 TRBV7-8 CASSLALEETQYF
TRBJ2-1 17 TRBV7-2 CASSNRLVSGVYNEQFF
TRBJ2-3 15 TRBV7-2 CASSKRQGATDTQYF
TRBJ1-1 16 TRBV28 CASPSPGRTLNTEAFF
TRBJ2-5 13 TRBV4-3 CASSQGAGETQYF
TRBJ2-5 14 TRBV7-2 CASSLNRGQETQYF
TRBJ2-1 17 TRBV4-1 CASSQDTLGASYNEQFF
TRBJ2-5 14 TRBV25-1 CASSESSGRETQYF
TRBJ2-5 11 TRBV10-3 CAISDAGTQYF
TRBJ2-7 12 TRBV18 CASSRDRAEQYF
TRBJ2-7 15 TRBV5-1 CASSLEGLAGNEQYF
TRBJ2-1 15 TRBV30 CAWSPILAPYNEQFF
TRBJ2-5 14 TRBV18 CASSPSTSQETQYF
TRBJ2-3 15 TRBV7-2 CASSSGRLSTDTQYF
TRBJ1-2 15 TRBV29-1 CSVAPGQGPNYGYTF
TRBJ1-2 15 TRBV4-1 CASSRRDRDYYGYTF
TRBJ1-2 11 TRBV29-1 CSGEGQHGYTF
TRBJ1-1 14 TRBV11-2 CASSPLAGDPEAFF
TRBJ2-3 15 TRBV7-3 CASARSGRNTDTQYF
TRBJ2-1 17 TRBV19 CASSRPPDGVGYNEQFF
TRBJ2-5 13 TRBV27 CASSQTGMETQYF
TRBJ2-7 14 TRBV15 CATSRTGVNYEQYF
TRBJ2-3 17 TRBV7-3 CASSLSPGVLGSDTQYF
TRBJ2-7 15 TRBV6-1 CASSDSGAGSYEQYF
TRBJ2-5 15 TRBV7-2 CASSSGRGIVETQYF
TRBJ1-5 11 TRBV1 CTSSRPSPQHF
TRBJ1-4 14 TRBV28 CASSFGSTNEKLFF
TRBJ2-3 14 TRBV5-6 CASSLALATDTQYF
TRBJ2-1 15 TRBV6-6 CASSSLGLSYNEQFF
TRBJ1-1 13 TRBV18 CASSPRVNTEAFF
TRBJ2-4 14 TRBV7-2 CASSHTGAKNIQYF
TRBJ2-1 13 TRBV29-1 CSGLDSRPTEQFF
TRBJ2-7 17 TRBV25-1 CASSEWRGARGRYEQYF
TRBJ1-2 12 TRBV30 CAWSEDPYGYTF
TRBJ2-5 14 TRBV10-3 CAIKDALAGETQYF
TRBJ2-7 17 TRBV21-1 CASRQVLGPPSSYEQYF
TRBJ1-1 14 TRBV4-1 CASSQPLQNTEAFF
TRBJ2-5 14 TRBV5-4 CASSPSPLGETQYF
TRBJ2-2 13 TRBV19 CASTRLNTGELFF
TRBJ2-1 14 TRBV10-3 CAISGTGHYNEQFF
TRBJ1-1 13 TRBV6-5 CASSPLENTEAFF
TRBJ1-1 16 TRBV9 CASSVATGQGYTEAFF
TRBJ2-3 13 TRBV7-9 CASSLTHTDTQYF
TRBJ2-5 16 TRBV4-3 CASSQDRNKGQETQYF
TRBJ2-5 11 TRBV2 CASRQGETQYF